The sequence of this TCR beta chain was determined in a study of regulatory and conventional T cells in RAG deficiency. Overall study findings and caveats: In Omenn syndrome, Treg and Tconv repertoires overlapped >90%.

The sorted conventional CD4+ T cells were CD25-low and CD127-high, with genomic DNA sequenced. Clones were sequenced by immunoSEQ multiplex PCR, and TCRdb holds only the in-frame ones, with some missing. The sample yields more than 40,000 clones, about nine tenths seen once. In regard to this clone: What it recognizes is unknown.

Per germline, CDR1 SGHNT and CDR2 YYREEE (reference sequence). The CDR3 sequence is 15 residues long. The junction had 10 bases not matched to a gene; V was cut back by 4 bases and J by 4 bases. These data were also reused for a study on regulatory T cells. That study adds: Amplification used 52 TRBV primers and 13 TRBJ primers.

J is TRBJ1-2 and V is TRBV5-4; TRBD1 aligns across 7 bases. Sequencing was performed on CD4+ effector T cells sorted from blood. The sequence derives from a human donor in good health. The CDR3 protein is CASSQDSQGSYGYTF. CDR3 bases: TGTGCCAGCAGCCAAGATTCACAGGGGAGCTATGGCTACACCTTC. Drawing the rest from reference TRBV5-4 and TRBJ1-2, the complete variable domain is ETGVTQSPTHLIKTRGQQVTLRCSSQSGHNTVSWYQQALGQGPQFIFQYYREEENGRGNFPPRFSGLQFPNYSSELNVNALELDDSALYLCASSQDSQGSYGYTFGSGTRLTVV.